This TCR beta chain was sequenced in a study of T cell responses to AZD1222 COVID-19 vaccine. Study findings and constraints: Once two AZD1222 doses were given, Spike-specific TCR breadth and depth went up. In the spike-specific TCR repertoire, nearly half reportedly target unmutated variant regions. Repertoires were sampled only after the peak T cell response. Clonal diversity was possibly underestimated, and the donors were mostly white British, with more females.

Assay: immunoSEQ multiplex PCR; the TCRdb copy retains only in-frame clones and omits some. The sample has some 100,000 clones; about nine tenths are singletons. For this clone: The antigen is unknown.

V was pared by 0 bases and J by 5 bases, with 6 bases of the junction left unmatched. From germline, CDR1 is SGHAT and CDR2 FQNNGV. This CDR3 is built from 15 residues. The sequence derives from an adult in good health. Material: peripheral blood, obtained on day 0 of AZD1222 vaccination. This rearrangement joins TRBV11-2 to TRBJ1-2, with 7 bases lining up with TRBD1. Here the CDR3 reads CASSLEYRGVYGYTF. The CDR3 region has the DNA TGTGCCAGCAGCTTAGAGTACAGGGGAGTATATGGCTACACCTTC.